The 13 T cell receptor beta chains in this list originate from one sample, sequenced in a study of OX40 agonist ivuxolimab in advanced cancers. Clones were sequenced by immunoSEQ multiplex PCR, and TCRdb holds only the in-frame ones, with some missing. This sample has tens of thousands of clones, with 75% to 85% found just once. The sequenced sample was CD4+ or CD8+ T cells sorted from blood, obtained in a trial of the OX40 agonist ivuxolimab. Receptor source: an adult with an advanced solid tumor such as melanoma, head and neck, liver or kidney cancer.

The chain is built from TRBV14 and TRBJ1-3, with D perhaps TRBD1 (5 bases). CDR1 is SGHDN and CDR2 is FVKESK in the germline V gene. V lost 4 bases to trimming and J lost 0 bases, with 13 bases between them. This CDR3 spans 16 amino acids. The CDR3: CASSPGRTNSGNTIYF. In DNA form, the CDR3 reads TGTGCCAGCAGCCCGGGACGGACCAACTCTGGAAACACCATATATTTT.

This chain links TRBV5-1 with TRBJ1-3; D gene unclear. Germline loops: CDR1 SGHRS, CDR2 YFSETQ. V gave up 6 bases and J gave up 0 bases, with 13 bases separating them. CDR3 length: 15 amino acids. The CDR3 reads CASMRIPSSGNTIYF. The CDR3 DNA sequence: TGCGCCAGCATGAGGATTCCAAGCTCTGGAAACACCATATATTTT.

The genes are TRBV28 and TRBJ1-5; maybe TRBD1 (6 bases). Germline assignment: CDR1 MDHEN and CDR2 SYDVKM. This CDR3 contains 13 residues. Trimming left V 4 bases short and J 6 bases short, with 10 bases between. The CDR3 nucleotides read TGTGCCAGCAGTTGGCAAGGGGGTCAGCCCCAGCATTTT. Residues: CASSWQGGQPQHF. Supplemented by reference TRBV28 and TRBJ1-5, the full variable domain reads DVKVTQSSRYLVKRTGEKVFLECVQDMDHENMFWYRQDPGLGLRLIYFSYDVKMKEKGDIPEGYSVSREKKERFSLILESASTNQTSMYLCASSWQGGQPQHFGDGTRLSIL.

The rearrangement joins TRBV9 to TRBJ1-2; a possible D gene is TRBD1 (5 bases). V lost 4 bases and J lost 8, with 21 bases in between. The CDR3 runs 15 residues. Germline CDR1 and CDR2: SGDLS and YYNGEE. This CDR3 is CASSLPGPMEGGYTF. The CDR3 nucleotides are TGTGCCAGCAGCCTGCCGGGACCGATGGAAGGCGGCTACACCTTC.

The V call is TRBV20-1, the J call TRBJ2-1; possibly TRBD2 for D (6 bases). Trimming took 3 bases from V and 9 from J, leaving 9 bases between them. CDR1 DFQATT and CDR2 SNEGSKA come from the germline V gene (reference sequence). The CDR3 sequence is 11 residues long. The CDR3 DNA is TGCAGTGCTAGTCAAGCGGGTGAGCAGTTCTTC. It translates to CSASQAGEQFF.

J is TRBJ2-7 and V is TRBV28; D gene ambiguous. From germline, CDR1 is MDHEN and CDR2 SYDVKM. The CDR3 is 11 amino acids. Trimming removed 6 bases from V and 3 bases from J, with 6 bases in between. CDR3 sequence reads: CASRAYYEQYF. The CDR3 nucleotides are TGTGCCAGCAGAGCTTACTACGAGCAGTACTTC.

The chain has TRBV6-1 and TRBJ1-5; TRBD1 is a possible D gene (6 bases). The CDR3 is 13 amino acids. V lost 4 bases to trimming and J lost 2 bases, with 6 bases between them. The germline gives CDR1 MNHNS, CDR2 SASEGT. This CDR3 reads CASSGTGNQPQHF. CDR3 sequence (DNA): TGTGCCAGCAGTGGGACAGGCAATCAGCCCCAGCATTTT.

This chain links TRBV6-5 with TRBJ1-5, with D possibly TRBD1 on 5 matching bases. V gave up 6 bases and J gave up 4 bases, with 13 bases separating them. Germline lookup yields CDR1 MNHEY and CDR2 SVGAGI. CDR3 length: 14 amino acids. In DNA, the CDR3 is TGTGCCAGCAGCCGGGGACGGACGAATCAGCCCCAGCATTTT. Its translation: CASSRGRTNQPQHF.

The gene calls are TRBV14 and TRBJ2-5; a possible D gene is TRBD2 (5 bases). Germline CDR1 SGHDN, CDR2 FVKESK. The ends were cut back, 3 bases at V and 4 bases at J, with 9 bases in the middle. This CDR3 contains 13 residues. DNA of the CDR3: TGTGCCAGCAGCCAGGCGGGCCCAGAGACCCAGTACTTC. This codes for CASSQAGPETQYF.

The chain couples TRBV6-5 to TRBJ1-5; the D gene is possibly TRBD1 (6 bases). The CDR3 runs 15 residues. CDR1 and CDR2 (germline): MNHEY, SVGAGI. V dropped 5 bases and J dropped 2 bases, with 13 bases sitting between them. CDR3 region: CASSTNRERNQPQHF. The CDR3, as DNA: TGTGCCAGCAGTACGAACAGGGAGCGCAATCAGCCCCAGCATTTT.

V is TRBV9 and J is TRBJ2-5; D is perhaps TRBD1 (6 bases). The CDR3 covers 15 residues. Germline values: CDR1 SGDLS, CDR2 YYNGEE. Trimming stripped 1 base from V and 2 bases from J, with 12 bases between. This chain's CDR3 is CASSVRGTTQETQYF. CDR3 coding DNA: TGTGCCAGCAGCGTAAGGGGGACCACTCAAGAGACCCAGTACTTC.

V gene TRBV28 combines with J gene TRBJ1-4; the D is unclear. The length of the CDR3 is 15 residues. Trimming took off 10 bases at V and 9 bases at J, with 24 bases between the two ends. Germline CDR1 reads MDHEN; CDR2 reads SYDVKM. CDR3 sequence: CATRPGAALQQKLFF. The DNA for the CDR3 is TGTGCCACCCGACCTGGTGCGGCCCTCCAACAAAAACTGTTTTTT.

The chain links TRBV30 to TRBJ1-3; D gene uncertain. This CDR3 has 12 amino acids. V lost 5 bases to trimming and J lost 0 bases, with 5 bases between them. Germline V gene lookup returns CDR1 GTSNPN and CDR2 SVGIG (reference sequence). The CDR3 region is CAWGSSGNTIYF. DNA of the CDR3: TGTGCCTGGGGTTCCTCTGGAAACACCATATATTTT.